This T cell receptor beta chain was identified in a study of neurological immune-mediated disorders. Study-wide points: Because no CDR3 amino acid sequences were shared across subjects by expanded clones, private repertoires were suggested in all groups.

This clonotype was recorded at least ten times. What it recognizes is unknown. Time point given: longitudinal time-point 2. Unsorted libraries used 2 million PBMCs kept at -80 degrees C. V lost 3 bases to trimming and J lost 7 bases; unmatched junction nucleotides: 6. CDR1 SGHRS and CDR2 YFSETQ come from the germline V gene. The length of the CDR3 is 14 residues. The cDNA came from 5'RACE with 10-nucleotide random UMIs. MiXCR, applied by TCRdb to the 5' RACE reads, yields one record per CDR3 protein. The sample consists of tens of thousands of distinct CDR3 sequences, approximately 6% of them appearing once.

The source material was PBMCs. The origin of this receptor is a woman aged 55-70 years with multiple sclerosis. This rearrangement joins TRBV5-1 to TRBJ2-1; TRBD2 matches at 8 bases. CDR3 protein: CASSYGTSLNEQFF. CDR3 coding DNA: TGCGCCAGCAGCTACGGGACTAGTTTAAATGAGCAGTTCTTC.